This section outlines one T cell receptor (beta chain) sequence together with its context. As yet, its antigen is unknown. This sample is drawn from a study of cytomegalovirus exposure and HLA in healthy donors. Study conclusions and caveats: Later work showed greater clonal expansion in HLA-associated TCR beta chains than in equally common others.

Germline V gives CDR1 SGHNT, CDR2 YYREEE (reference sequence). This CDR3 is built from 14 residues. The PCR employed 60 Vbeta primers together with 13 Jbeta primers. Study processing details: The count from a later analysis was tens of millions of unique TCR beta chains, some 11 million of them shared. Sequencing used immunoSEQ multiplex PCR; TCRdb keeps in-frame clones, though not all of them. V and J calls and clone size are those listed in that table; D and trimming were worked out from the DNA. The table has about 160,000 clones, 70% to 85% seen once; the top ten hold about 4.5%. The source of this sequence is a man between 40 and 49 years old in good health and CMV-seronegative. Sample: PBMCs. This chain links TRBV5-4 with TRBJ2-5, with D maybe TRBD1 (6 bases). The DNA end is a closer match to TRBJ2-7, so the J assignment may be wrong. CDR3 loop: CASSSTGYSYEQYF. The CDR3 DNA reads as TGTGCCAGCAGCTCTACAGGGTATTCCTACGAGCAGTACTTC.